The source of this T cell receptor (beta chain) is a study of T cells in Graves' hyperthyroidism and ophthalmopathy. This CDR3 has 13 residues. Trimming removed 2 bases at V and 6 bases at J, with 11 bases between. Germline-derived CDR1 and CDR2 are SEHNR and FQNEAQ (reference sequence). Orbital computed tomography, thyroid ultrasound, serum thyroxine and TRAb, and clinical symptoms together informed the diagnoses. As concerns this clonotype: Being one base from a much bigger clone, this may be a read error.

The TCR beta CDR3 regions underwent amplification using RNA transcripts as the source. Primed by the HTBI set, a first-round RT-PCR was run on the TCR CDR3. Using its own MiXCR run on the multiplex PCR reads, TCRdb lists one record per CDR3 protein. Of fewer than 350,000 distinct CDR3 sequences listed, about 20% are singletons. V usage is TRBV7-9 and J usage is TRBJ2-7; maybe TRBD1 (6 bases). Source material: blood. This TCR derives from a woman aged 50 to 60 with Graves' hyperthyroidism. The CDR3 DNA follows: TGTGCCAGCAGCTTAATACAGGGCAGCGAGCAGTACTTC. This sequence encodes CASSLIQGSEQYF.